This T cell receptor beta chain comes out of a study of blood T cell repertoires in COVID-19. Study as a whole: Sites across the United States, Italy and Spain contributed samples from acute and convalescent COVID-19. Nucleic acid was either cDNA or gDNA, and it came from T cells, B-cell-depleted T cells, or PBMCs.

V dropped 1 base and J dropped 1; count of bases not matched to a gene: 2. Germline V gives CDR1 SGHRS, CDR2 YFSETQ. The CDR3 length is 15 residues. In the source study's methods: Estimated nucleated cell counts came from reference gene primer amplification. Profiling relied on immunoSEQ multiplex PCR, and the TCRdb table lists in-frame clones only, not all of them. That table gives V, J and clone size, and the DNA gave D and trimming. The sample shows fewer than 85,000 clones, roughly 86% of them seen only once. Sample: peripheral blood. This chain connects TRBV5-1 to TRBJ1-1; 9 nucleotides agree with TRBD1. The TCR was taken from a human donor in a cohort sampled during active COVID-19. CDR3 nucleotide sequence: TGCGCCAGCAGCTTGCAGACAGGGGGGAACACTGAAGCTTTCTTT. Protein sequence: CASSLQTGGNTEAFF.